This TCR beta chain was found in a study of graft-versus-host responses after intestinal transplantation. CDR1 and CDR2 from the germline V gene are MNHNY and SVGAGI (reference sequence). This CDR3 has 15 amino acids. The V and J ends lost 7 bases and 5 bases respectively, with 17 bases between them. This clone occurred a few times. The protocol was immunoSEQ multiplex PCR, while the TCRdb copy is restricted to in-frame clones and leaves out a portion. The sample includes 5,500 to 8,500 clones, about a quarter of them seen just once. Overall study findings and caveats: Graft-versus-host to host-versus-graft clonal ratios in allografts were high in patients with graft-donor T cell macrochimerism. Some GvH clones were seen earlier in gut or blood, suggesting intestinal origin.

Cell sorting after the reaction yielded proliferating CFSE-low CD3+CD4+ and CD3+CD8+ responders. The sample here was alloreactive CD4+ T cells from a mixed lymphocyte reaction culture, taken before intestinal transplant. Subset of the sample: CFSE-low proliferating T cells sorted from roughly six-day pre-transplant mixed lymphocyte reaction (GvH or HvG direction). The sequence was obtained from a human patient who received an intestinal transplant. V and J are TRBV6-6 and TRBJ2-2; D not certain. This CDR3 reads CASTFLSLETGELFF. The CDR3 region has the DNA TGTGCCAGCACCTTCCTCTCCTTGGAAACCGGGGAGCTGTTTTTT.